The 9 T cell receptor beta chains below all came from one sample that was sequenced in a study of control samples from healthy donors and cancer patients. Data came from immunoSEQ multiplex PCR; TCRdb stores just in-frame clones and leaves some out. Among 160,000 or so clones listed, approximately 96% were seen once. What was sequenced was blood. Every receptor here comes from a woman aged 25-40 years in good health.

This clone was picked up many times. The chain uses TRBV4-1 and TRBJ1-5, with TRBD1 matching over 8 bases. Germline trimming cut 1 base from V and 5 bases from J; bases unmatched to any gene: 7. CDR1 and CDR2 (germline): MGHRA, YSYEKL. The CDR3 loop spans 16 amino acids. The CDR3 loop is CASSQAGQVGYQPQHF. Here the CDR3 DNA reads TGCGCCAGCAGCCAAGCGGGACAGGTAGGGTATCAGCCCCAGCATTTT.

The chain has TRBV5-4 and TRBJ2-3, with D perhaps matching TRBD2 (6 bases). In germline, CDR1 is SGHNT, CDR2 YYREEE (reference sequence). V lost 4 bases and J 0 bases, leaving 12 bases between the germline ends. The CDR3 contains 15 residues. The CDR3 reads CASSRGWPSTDTQYF. CDR3 sequence (DNA): TGTGCCAGCAGCCGGGGGTGGCCGAGCACAGATACGCAGTATTTT.

This chain connects TRBV18 to TRBJ1-5, with TRBD1 identical over 7 bases. This CDR3 comprises 17 residues. Germline V gives CDR1 KGHSH, CDR2 LQKENI. The junction had 10 bases not matched to a gene; V was cut back by 3 bases and J by 2 bases. CDR3 sequence (DNA): TGTGCCAGCTCACCTGGGACAGTTGCGCCGGGCAATCAGCCCCAGCATTTT. It codes for CASSPGTVAPGNQPQHF.

The CDR3 loop is CASSLFKGQGNTGELFF. CDR3 DNA: TGTGCCAGCAGTTTATTCAAAGGACAGGGGAACACCGGGGAGCTGTTTTTT. The chain recombines TRBV27 with TRBJ2-2; TRBD1 aligns across 8 bases. The trim removed 1 base at V and 1 base at J, leaving 5 bases unmatched. Germline CDR1 MNHEY, CDR2 SMNVEV (reference sequence). The length of the CDR3 is 17 residues.

The chain joins TRBV4-2 to TRBJ2-2, with TRBD2 identical over 7 bases. V shed 8 bases and J 1 base; nucleotides not matched to a gene: 7. Germline assignment: CDR1 LGHNA and CDR2 YNFKEQ. This CDR3 is 15 amino acids long. The CDR3 DNA reads TGTGCCAGCTGGGCAAGCGGGGTGAACACCGGGGAGCTGTTTTTT. Translation gives CASWASGVNTGELFF.

The chain employs TRBV5-4 and TRBJ1-6, with TRBD1 matching 8 bases. CDR3 size: 17 residues. Germline V gene data show CDR1 as SGHNT and CDR2 as YYREEE (reference sequence). V trimming: 3 bases; J trimming: 7 bases; junction bases outside the gene matches: 12. The CDR3: CASSSAAGGARNSPLHF. The CDR3 DNA is TGTGCCAGCAGCTCTGCCGCAGGGGGCGCCAGGAATTCACCCCTCCACTTT.

This clone appeared once. The V gene is TRBV7-9, the J gene TRBJ1-5, with D possibly being TRBD1 (5 bases). V gave up 5 bases and J gave up 3 bases, with 8 bases separating them. The CDR3 covers 13 residues. CDR1 SEHNR and CDR2 FQNEAQ come from the germline V gene (reference sequence). For the CDR3, the DNA is TGTGCCAGCAGCCAGGGACCCAATCAGCCCCAGCATTTT. Residues: CASSQGPNQPQHF.

This chain connects TRBV5-5 to TRBJ1-6; 9 bases line up with TRBD1. V trimming: 4 bases; J trimming: 9 bases; junction bases outside the gene matches: 17. In germline, CDR1 is SGHKS, CDR2 YYEKEE (reference sequence). The length of the CDR3 is 18 residues. CDR3 loop: CASSEVRGVTGGSSPLHF. The CDR3, as DNA: TGTGCCAGCAGCGAGGTTCGTGGGGTCACAGGGGGCAGTTCACCCCTCCACTTT.

This clone showed up just once. The junction does not match germline at one end; this may be a read error. The chain links TRBV12-3 or TRBV12-4 to TRBJ1-1, with unresolved D. CDR3 length: 13 amino acids. CDR3 loop: CASLKTVNTKAFF. The CDR3 coding sequence is TGTGCCAGCTTGAAAACAGTGAACACTAAAGCTTTCTTT.